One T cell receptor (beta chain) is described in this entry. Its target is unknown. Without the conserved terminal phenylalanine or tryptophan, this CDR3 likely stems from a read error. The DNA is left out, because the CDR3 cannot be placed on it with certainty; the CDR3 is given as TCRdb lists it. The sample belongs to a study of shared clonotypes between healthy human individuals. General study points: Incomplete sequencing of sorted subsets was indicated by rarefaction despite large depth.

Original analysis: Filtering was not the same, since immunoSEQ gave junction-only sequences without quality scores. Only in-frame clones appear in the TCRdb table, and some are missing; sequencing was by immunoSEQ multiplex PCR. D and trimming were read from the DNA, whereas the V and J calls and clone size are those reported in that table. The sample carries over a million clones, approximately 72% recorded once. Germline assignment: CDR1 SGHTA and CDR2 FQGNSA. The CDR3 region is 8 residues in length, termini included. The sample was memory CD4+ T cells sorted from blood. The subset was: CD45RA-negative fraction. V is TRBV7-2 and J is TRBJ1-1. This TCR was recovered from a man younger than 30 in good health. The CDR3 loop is CASSLVRV.